This T cell receptor beta chain was recorded in a study of blood T cell repertoires in COVID-19. Overall study context: Sites in the United States, Italy and Spain provided acute and convalescent COVID-19 samples.

How the authors handled the data: How many nucleated cells were present was estimated from reference gene primer amplification. Using immunoSEQ multiplex PCR, the repertoire was profiled, and TCRdb retains in-frame clones only, with some absent. V and J calls plus clone size are reproduced from that table; the DNA served to infer D and trimming. The sample has some 80,000 clones, about nine tenths seen once; the top ten hold approximately 2.9%. This clone has a single count. This TCR came from a woman aged 45-65 years with active or convalescent COVID-19. Sequencing was carried out using peripheral blood.

CDR3 nucleotides: TGTGCCAGCAGCGTAGGGGGCAGGGGCGTGAACACTGAAGCTTTCTTT. It is translated as CASSVGGRGVNTEAFF. V gene TRBV9 combines with J gene TRBJ1-1; D is perhaps TRBD1 (6 bases). Trimming cost V 0 bases and J 0 bases, with 12 bases left between them. The CDR3 length is 16 residues. Germline V gene sequence: CDR1 SGDLS, CDR2 YYNGEE.